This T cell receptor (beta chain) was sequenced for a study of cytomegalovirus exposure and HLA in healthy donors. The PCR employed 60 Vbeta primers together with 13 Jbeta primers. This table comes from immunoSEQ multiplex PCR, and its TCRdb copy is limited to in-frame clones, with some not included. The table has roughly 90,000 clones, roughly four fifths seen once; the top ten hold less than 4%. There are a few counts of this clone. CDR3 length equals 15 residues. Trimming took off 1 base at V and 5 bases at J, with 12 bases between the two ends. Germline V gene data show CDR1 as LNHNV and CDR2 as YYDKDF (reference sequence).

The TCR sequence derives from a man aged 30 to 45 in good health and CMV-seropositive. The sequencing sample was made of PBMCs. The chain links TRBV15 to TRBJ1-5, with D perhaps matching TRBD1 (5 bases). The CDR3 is CATSRGGGKDQPQHF. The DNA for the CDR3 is TGTGCCACCAGCAGAGGGGGGGGGAAGGATCAGCCCCAGCATTTT.